One sample yielded the 7 T cell receptor beta chains listed below, sequenced in a study of T cell changes during pregnancy in multiple sclerosis. TCRdb's copy holds only in-frame clones and misses some; the assay was immunoSEQ multiplex PCR. Of fewer than 85,000 clones in the sample, about 94% are singletons; the top ten hold roughly 2.5%. The sequencing used peripheral blood, collected in the third trimester of pregnancy. These receptors were collected from a female donor with multiple sclerosis, enrolled in a pregnancy study.

CDR3 sequence: CASSSLAGGGRDTQYF. The CDR3 DNA reads as TGTGCCAGCAGTTCACTAGCGGGGGGGGGCCGGGATACGCAGTATTTT. The rearrangement links TRBV5-6 to TRBJ2-3, with 13 bases aligning to TRBD2. The CDR3 is made up of 16 amino acids. The germline CDR1 and CDR2 sequences are SGHDT and YYEEEE. With 5 bases clipped from V and 6 bases from J, the junction kept 9 bases outside the gene matches.

V is TRBV2 and J is TRBJ1-2; 7 bases map to TRBD1. This CDR3 is built from 15 residues. Germline CDR1 is SNHLY and CDR2 is FYNNEI. The V and J ends lost 8 bases and 0 bases, in that order; junction bases with no gene match: 9. CDR3 in amino acids: CASGDRASANYGYTF. CDR3 bases: TGTGCCAGCGGCGACAGGGCTTCGGCTAACTATGGCTACACCTTC.

This sequence joins TRBV2 and TRBJ1-5; D is unclear. This CDR3 has 13 amino acids. Germline values: CDR1 SNHLY, CDR2 FYNNEI. V lost 2 bases, J lost 7 bases, and 9 bases lay in between. The CDR3 DNA follows: TGTGCCAGCAGTGAATACGGGAGACAGCCCCAGCATTTT. It specifies CASSEYGRQPQHF.

This chain uses TRBV29-1 with TRBJ2-2; 8 bases fit TRBD1. The CDR3 loop spans 13 amino acids. J gave up 6 bases and V 4 bases, and 4 bases lay outside the gene matches. CDR1 is SQVTM and CDR2 is ANQGSEA in the germline V gene. CDR3 nucleotide sequence: TGCAGCGTTGGGTCAGGGGGCCCCGGGGAGCTGTTTTTT. It specifies CSVGSGGPGELFF.

The chain is built from TRBV10-3 and TRBJ2-1, with 9 nucleotides matching TRBD1. The V gene's germline CDR1 is ENHRY and CDR2 SYGVKD. The V gene end was trimmed by 7 bases and the J gene end by 5 bases; junction bases not matched to a gene: 9. This CDR3 contains 15 residues. CDR3 protein: CAITLGQGPHNEQFF. CDR3 in DNA: TGTGCCATCACTCTCGGACAGGGGCCCCACAATGAGCAGTTCTTC.

The gene calls are TRBV5-1 and TRBJ2-5, with D perhaps matching TRBD2 (5 bases). V gave up 0 bases and J gave up 1 base, with 10 bases separating them. The CDR3 is made up of 15 amino acids. Germline V lookup: CDR1 SGHRS, CDR2 YFSETQ. In DNA, the CDR3 is TGCGCCAGCAGCTTGGGGACGGGAATCCAAGAGACCCAGTACTTC. This codes for CASSLGTGIQETQYF.

The V and J genes are TRBV19 and TRBJ2-3, with 8 bases lining up with TRBD1. The CDR3 has 15 residues. Germline loops: CDR1 LNHDA, CDR2 SQIVND (reference sequence). The junction had 6 bases not matched to a gene; V was cut back by 5 bases and J by 2 bases. The DNA for the CDR3 is TGTGCCAGTAGTGCTGGGACAGGCCTCACAGATACGCAGTATTTT. It encodes CASSAGTGLTDTQYF.